Reported below is one TCR beta chain. This entry belongs to a study of shared clonotypes between healthy human individuals. Here immunoSEQ multiplex PCR was the method, and the copy in TCRdb shows in-frame clones only, minus some. The sample records about 1 million clones, 70% to 80% being singletons. The CDR3 has 14 amino acids. Germline V gene data show CDR1 as SQVTM and CDR2 as ANQGSEA. Losses at the gene ends were 3 bases for V and 6 bases for J; bases not matched to a gene: 5. CD4+ cells underwent separation, giving CD45RA+ naive and CD45RA-negative memory subsets. The clonotype originates from a man aged 18-30 years in good health. The chain uses TRBV29-1 and TRBJ2-4, with 10 nucleotides matching TRBD2. The source material was memory CD4+ T cells sorted from blood. This sample's subset: CD45RA-negative fraction. The CDR3 DNA reads TGCAGCGTTGACGGGACTAGCGATAGAAACATTCAGTACTTC. It is translated as CSVDGTSDRNIQYF.